Presented here are 17 T cell receptor beta chains from one specimen sequenced in a study of Tregs in tolerant kidney transplant recipients. Measured with immunoSEQ multiplex PCR; TCRdb has only the in-frame clones, and not every one. The data hold more than 60,000 clones, with about 98% observed a single time. The material was CD4+ T cells from blood, obtained before the transplant. These receptors were collected from a human donor who received a combined kidney and bone marrow transplant.

This chain uses TRBV6-1 with TRBJ2-3; 8 bases line up with TRBD2. The CDR3 is made up of 13 amino acids. Germline CDR1 MNHNS, CDR2 SASEGT. V was pared by 6 bases and J by 2 bases, with 1 base of the junction left unmatched. CDR3 sequence reads: CASSGGATDTQYF. In DNA form, the CDR3 reads TGTGCCAGCAGCGGGGGGGCCACAGATACGCAGTATTTT.

V gene TRBV2 combines with J gene TRBJ2-2; TRBD1 is a possible D gene (5 bases). This CDR3 region has 14 residues. Germline assignment: CDR1 SNHLY and CDR2 FYNNEI. Trimming removed 1 base from V and 7 bases from J, with 10 bases in between. CDR3 coding DNA: TGTGCCAGCAGTGAAGGAAGGGGTGGCGGGGAGCTGTTTTTT. Amino acids: CASSEGRGGGELFF.

V usage is TRBV5-5 and J usage is TRBJ2-2; 7 positions match TRBD1. This CDR3 comprises 15 residues. Looked up from germline, CDR1 is SGHKS and CDR2 is YYEKEE (reference sequence). Germline trimming cut 0 bases from V and 7 bases from J; bases unmatched to any gene: 6. CDR3 sequence reads: CASSLGLGGIGELFF. DNA for the CDR3: TGTGCCAGCAGCTTGGGGCTAGGGGGCATCGGGGAGCTGTTTTTT.

The genes are TRBV11-2 and TRBJ2-1, with 9 bases identical to TRBD2. Germline V gene data show CDR1 as SGHAT and CDR2 as FQNNGV. CDR3 length: 15 amino acids. Trimming took 1 base from V and 8 from J; bases not matched to a gene: 6. The DNA of the CDR3 is TGTGCCAGCAGCTTAGTAGGCGGGAGGGTGGATGAGCAGTTCTTC. Protein: CASSLVGGRVDEQFF.

The chain employs TRBV5-1 and TRBJ2-5; D unclear. This CDR3 region has 13 residues. CDR1 SGHRS and CDR2 YFSETQ come from the germline V gene. V dropped 3 bases and J dropped 5 bases, with 11 bases sitting between them. The CDR3 DNA follows: TGCGCCAGCAGCTCAAGACTGTCGGAGACCCAGTACTTC. This gives the protein CASSSRLSETQYF.

This chain links TRBV15 with TRBJ1-5, with D unclear. Trimming left V 4 bases short and J 3 bases short, with 13 bases between. CDR3 length: 15 residues. Germline-derived CDR1 and CDR2 are LNHNV and YYDKDF (reference sequence). The CDR3 spells CATSTGGLNNQPQHF. The CDR3 DNA sequence: TGTGCCACCAGCACGGGTGGGTTAAACAATCAGCCCCAGCATTTT.

This sequence joins TRBV18 and TRBJ2-5; D gene ambiguous. The germline V and J ends were trimmed by 4 bases and 3 bases, with 6 bases remaining between them. CDR3 length: 12 residues. Germline V gene lookup returns CDR1 KGHSH and CDR2 LQKENI. CDR3 loop: CASSQEKETQYF. CDR3 in DNA: TGTGCCAGCTCACAGGAGAAAGAGACCCAGTACTTC.

The V and J genes are TRBV18 and TRBJ1-6; D is perhaps TRBD1 (6 bases). V was trimmed by 3 bases and J by 8 bases, leaving 17 bases between them. The CDR3 extends over 16 amino acids. Germline CDR1 KGHSH, CDR2 LQKENI. The CDR3 sequence is CASSPRTDRRDSPLHF. The CDR3 nucleotides are TGTGCCAGCTCACCCAGAACTGACAGGAGAGATTCACCCCTCCACTTT.

The chain carries TRBV7-9 and TRBJ2-5, with D tentatively TRBD1 (6 bases). The germline gives CDR1 SEHNR, CDR2 FQNEAQ (reference sequence). V dropped 5 bases and J dropped 5 bases, with 12 bases sitting between them. The CDR3 has 13 amino acids. The CDR3 DNA is TGTGCCAGCAGCCACAGGGTTGTGGAGACCCAGTACTTC. It translates to CASSHRVVETQYF.

The chain recombines TRBV11-3 with TRBJ2-1, with 8 bases matching TRBD1. The CDR3 is 15 residues long. Unmatched junction bases numbered 10, after V lost 6 bases and J lost 6 bases. In germline, CDR1 is SGHNT, CDR2 YENEEA. CDR3: CASSSTGGLFNEQFF. The CDR3 DNA sequence: TGTGCCAGCAGTTCCACAGGGGGGTTATTCAATGAGCAGTTCTTC. Complete variable domain (other parts from reference TRBV11-3 and TRBJ2-1): EAGVVQSPRYKIIEKKQPVAFWCNPISGHNTLYWYLQNLGQGPELLIRYENEEAVDDSQLPKDRFSAERLKGVDSTLKIQPAELGDSAVYLCASSSTGGLFNEQFFGPGTRLTVL.

J is TRBJ2-5 and V is TRBV5-1, with D uncertain. Trimming stripped 0 bases from V and 4 bases from J, with 4 bases between. The CDR3 loop spans 12 amino acids. Germline values: CDR1 SGHRS, CDR2 YFSETQ. This CDR3 is CASSLEAETQYF. DNA for the CDR3: TGCGCCAGCAGCTTGGAAGCAGAGACCCAGTACTTC.

The gene calls are TRBV5-1 and TRBJ1-2, with a possible D match to TRBD1 (6 bases). CDR1 is SGHRS, CDR2 YFSETQ, per germline. The V end was cut by 3 bases, the J end by 8 bases, with 23 bases between. The CDR3 runs to 16 residues. The CDR3 region is CASSSVLSRDKLGYTF. The CDR3 DNA sequence: TGCGCCAGCAGCTCGGTGTTGTCCCGGGACAAGCTCGGCTACACCTTC.

Here the CDR3 reads CASSPWTGSGTDTQYF. CDR3 sequence (DNA): TGTGCCAGCAGCCCATGGACAGGGAGCGGCACAGATACGCAGTATTTT. The chain carries TRBV7-9 and TRBJ2-3; 8 positions agree with TRBD1. Per the germline V gene, CDR1 is SEHNR and CDR2 is FQNEAQ (reference sequence). V was clipped by 5 bases and J by 1 base; unmatched bases: 8. This CDR3 comprises 16 residues.

The chain combines TRBV4-1 with TRBJ2-7, with TRBD1 identical over 8 bases. V lost 1 base and J lost 4; bases outside the gene matches: 6. The CDR3 has 15 amino acids. The germline CDR1 and CDR2 sequences are MGHRA and YSYEKL. CDR3 protein: CASSQGDRGGYEQYF. The CDR3 nucleotides are TGCGCCAGCAGCCAAGGTGACAGGGGTGGGTACGAGCAGTACTTC.

The CDR3 region has the DNA TGTGCCAGCAGCGCCCGGAGCGGGGGAAGGGATACGCAGTATTTT. The encoded protein is CASSARSGGRDTQYF. The chain links TRBV5-4 to TRBJ2-3; 8 bases are a match to TRBD2. The germline V gene encodes CDR1 SGHNT and CDR2 YYREEE (reference sequence). J was trimmed by 6 bases and V by 4 bases; bases with no gene match: 10. The CDR3 spans 15 residues.

V is TRBV4-2 and J is TRBJ2-3, with D tentatively TRBD2 (6 bases). V lost 0 bases, J lost 6 bases, and 22 bases lay in between. The CDR3 is 18 amino acids. CDR1 and CDR2 from the germline V gene are LGHNA and YNFKEQ. This CDR3 is CASSQDEGRRENPDTQYF. As DNA, the CDR3 is TGTGCCAGCAGCCAAGATGAGGGTCGACGGGAGAACCCTGATACGCAGTATTTT.

The rearrangement uses TRBV28 and TRBJ2-6; TRBD1 is a possible D gene (6 bases). The V gene lost 3 bases and the J gene lost 2 bases, with 8 bases spanning the gap. Germline V lookup: CDR1 MDHEN, CDR2 SYDVKM. This CDR3 contains 15 residues. The CDR3 region is CASSLWTAGANVLTF. The CDR3 coding sequence is TGTGCCAGCAGTTTGTGGACAGCTGGGGCCAACGTCCTGACTTTC.